A single T cell receptor (beta chain) is shown here with its context. Its specificity is unknown. This specimen comes from a study of blood T cell dynamics during melanoma immunotherapy. A fixed DNA input of about 0.35 ug was used per bulk PBMC sample. Only in-frame clones appear in the TCRdb table, and some are missing; sequencing was by immunoSEQ multiplex PCR. The table lists 11,000 or so clones, 70% to 90% of them singletons. The trim removed 3 bases at V and 1 base at J, leaving 12 bases unmatched. CDR3 length equals 18 residues. From germline, CDR1 is SGDLS and CDR2 YYNGEE. Described time point: week 3, after first cycle of checkpoint inhibitor. Study results and caveats: Clones driving repertoire changes may be melanoma-specific or general immune activation.

This receptor was taken from a human donor with melanoma. The starting material was blood, obtained from a patient treated with checkpoint blockade. The genes are TRBV9 and TRBJ2-3; 9 bases align to TRBD2. This CDR3 reads CASSATPGTSSRTDTQYF. The CDR3 DNA is TGTGCCAGCAGCGCTACCCCCGGGACTAGCAGCCGCACAGATACGCAGTATTTT.